These T cell receptor beta chains were read from a single sample in a study of T-cell memory formation after mild COVID-19. TCRdb re-analysed the 5' RACE reads in MiXCR, keeping a single row per CDR3 protein. The table records around 300,000 distinct CDR3 sequences, 15% to 20% of them present only once. Material for sequencing was PBMCs or a T cell subset sorted from them (not recorded which). These receptors all come from a young man who had mild COVID-19 (a few samples of this study predate the infection). Cell type and time point are not known. Both conserved end residues are part of each CDR3. The D gene is left open where the match is weak. A row's size may be missing; if present it is once, few, many or a size class.

TGCAGCACGAGGGCTGGATGGGGGATGAACACTGAAGCTTTCTTT	CSTRAGWGMNTEAFF	TRBJ1-1	many	TRBV29-1	NA
TGCAGCGTTGCATGGGGTTTTTCATCCCTCGATGGCTACACCTTC	CSVAWGFSSLDGYTF	TRBJ1-2	NA	TRBV29-1	NA
TGTGCCAGCTCACCCCGGGGAAGGGACATTCAGTACTTC	CASSPRGRDIQYF	TRBJ2-4	NA	TRBV18	NA
TGTGCCAGCAGCAAGTGGGACGGAAAAAACAATGAGCAGTTCTTC	CASSKWDGKNNEQFF	TRBJ2-1	few	TRBV3-1	NA
TGTGCCAGCAGATCTTCTAGCGGGGGTTACAATGAGCAGTTCTTC	CASRSSSGGYNEQFF	TRBJ2-1	NA	TRBV12-3/TRBV12-4	TRBD2
TGTGCCAGCTCAAGTGCATCCTCAGGGTTCCAGTACTTC	CASSSASSGFQYF	TRBJ2-5	NA	TRBV18	NA
TGTGCTAGCAGCCTTGGACTAGCGGGGGGCGTGGATACGCAGTATTTT	CASSLGLAGGVDTQYF	TRBJ2-3	NA	TRBV7-7	TRBD2
TGCAGTGCTATTGGACAGAATAGCAATCAGCCCCAGCATTTT	CSAIGQNSNQPQHF	TRBJ1-5	NA	TRBV20-1	NA
TGTGCCAGTAGTAAACCCCCAAAGCAGTACTTC	CASSKPPKQYF	TRBJ2-7	NA	TRBV19	NA
TGTGCCAGCAGCTTAGGGGGAGGGCTGGCTCAGCCCCAGCATTTT	CASSLGGGLAQPQHF	TRBJ1-5	few	TRBV7-2	NA
TGCGCCAGCAGCAGGGGATCCGGACAGGGGGCCTACGAGCAGTACTTC	CASSRGSGQGAYEQYF	TRBJ2-7	many	TRBV5-1	TRBD1
TGCGCCAGCAGCCAAGACAGGGCAACTAATGAAAAACTGTTTTTT	CASSQDRATNEKLFF	TRBJ1-4	few	TRBV4-3	NA
TGTGCCAGCAGGGGGACTAGCGGGGGACCTTACGAGCAGTACTTC	CASRGTSGGPYEQYF	TRBJ2-7	NA	TRBV28	TRBD2
TGTGCCAGCAGTCTCGGGACTAGTAAAACGAATGAGCAGTTCTTC	CASSLGTSKTNEQFF	TRBJ2-1	NA	TRBV28	TRBD2
TGTGCCAGCAGCCTCGTAGCGGGGGCCTCGCACAATGAGCAGTTCTTC	CASSLVAGASHNEQFF	TRBJ2-1	few	TRBV7-3	TRBD2
TGTGCTAGCAGCGCCTCCCCCGGGCTGTATGGCTACACCTTC	CASSASPGLYGYTF	TRBJ1-2	NA	TRBV7-7	NA
TGTGCCAGCAGTTCTCCCGGACTAGCGGGGGGGGCCGGGGAGCTGTTTTTT	CASSSPGLAGGAGELFF	TRBJ2-2	NA	TRBV7-2	TRBD2